Included here is one T cell receptor (beta chain) sequence, with context. The antigen it binds to is not known. Base qualities are not at hand, and no much larger clone is one base apart. The sample originates from a study of blood T cell repertoires in COVID-19 (dated by TCRdb to about 2020). Background for the entire study: The collaborator samples originated in the United States, Italy and Spain and spanned the acute and convalescent phases of COVID-19. Where HLA class I and class II types were available, the types were taken from metadata supplied by the sample provider, not from assay-based typing. The samples were drawn from two sources: the first 160 participants of the ongoing ImmuneRACE study, and 950 to 1,500 subjects contributed by 6 global collaborators. Nearly every sample came with metadata listing a de-identified subject ID, COVID-19 status, age in years and sex. The prospective study material was composed of cDNA or gDNA derived from T cells, B-cell-depleted T cells, or PBMCs. The repertoires were made available in a free public database intended to serve as a resource for research on the immune response to SARS-CoV-2. Deeply sampled blood TCRbeta repertoires from subjects exposed to, actively infected with, or recovered from COVID-19 were included in the dataset. The full study reports these points: How much clinical and demographic metadata was included differed by source and by participant, and the metadata was provided uncurated.

In Seattle, one collaborating source enrolled patients while the infection was active and tracked those patients longitudinally over the course of disease. Each collaborating institution followed its own protocols to collect whole blood in K2EDTA tubes. Collaborator samples were shipped for TCRbeta analysis as frozen whole blood, isolated PBMCs, or DNA extracted from either sample type. TCRbeta CDR3 regions were amplified from genomic DNA using the immunoSEQ Assay, a bias-controlled multiplex PCR. The authors processed their data as follows. The number of nucleated cells in each sample was estimated from the amplification of reference gene primers within the assay. To quantify the absolute abundance of each unique TCRbeta CDR3 rearrangement, sequence reads were collapsed and filtered. For each sample, productive Simpson clonality was calculated as the square root of Simpson's diversity index over productive rearrangements. Sourced from immuneACCESS, this table was stored by TCRdb with only in-frame sequences that have V and J called. A share of the clones is absent; for the studies checked, an unresolved V gene accounts for under half, and the remainder has no known explanation. D and trimming come from the DNA, and the V and J calls and clone size come from that table. The sample table holds a few hundred thousand clones, of which roughly 84% were seen once. 0.87% of the sample belongs to the ten largest clones.

The trim is 4 bases for V and 6 bases for J, with a gap of 12 bases between the germline ends. In the germline V gene, CDR1 corresponds to ENHRY and CDR2 to SYGVKD. Spanning cysteine to phenylalanine, the CDR3 consists of 13 amino acids. Of all the DNA, just the CDR3 is kept, 39 bases in frame from base 1. This clonotype was sampled from a human donor with COVID-19, enrolled during active disease. The donor label of this sample is uncertain. The specimen sequenced was peripheral blood. The rearrangement combines TRBV10-3 with TRBJ1-2; 6 matching bases give a weak D call of TRBD1. The DNA is TGTGCCATCAGTGTGGGCGCAGGGGATGGCTACACCTTC. It encodes CAISVGAGDGYTF.